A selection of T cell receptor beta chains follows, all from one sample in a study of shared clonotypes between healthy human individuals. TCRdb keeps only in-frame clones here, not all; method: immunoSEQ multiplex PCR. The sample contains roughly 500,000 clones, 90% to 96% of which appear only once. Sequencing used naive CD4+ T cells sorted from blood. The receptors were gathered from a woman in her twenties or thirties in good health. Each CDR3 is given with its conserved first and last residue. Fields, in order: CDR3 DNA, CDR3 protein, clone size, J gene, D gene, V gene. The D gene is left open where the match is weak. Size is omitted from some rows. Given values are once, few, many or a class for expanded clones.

CDR3 DNA: TGTGCCAGCAGCCCAGACTTAGCTCCCTCTGGCTACACCTTC
CDR3 protein: CASSPDLAPSGYTF
clone size: -
J gene: TRBJ1-2
D gene: -
V gene: TRBV5-4

CDR3 DNA: TGTGCCAGCAGTTTAACGGGACAGGGGGGGCCTGGGGCCCAGTACTTC
CDR3 protein: CASSLTGQGGPGAQYF
clone size: -
J gene: TRBJ2-5
D gene: TRBD1
V gene: TRBV28

CDR3 DNA: TGTGCCAGCTCACCACCGGGACAGAGTTACGAGCAGTACTTC
CDR3 protein: CASSPPGQSYEQYF
clone size: -
J gene: TRBJ2-7
D gene: TRBD1
V gene: TRBV18

CDR3 DNA: TGTGCCAGCAGCCCCCCCAGGGCTAGCGGGAGGGCCCGCGGGACCCAGTACTTC
CDR3 protein: CASSPPRASGRARGTQYF
clone size: -
J gene: TRBJ2-5
D gene: TRBD2
V gene: TRBV13

CDR3 DNA: TGTGCCAGCAGCTTAGCATTTGTTAGCACCGGGGAGCTGTTTTTT
CDR3 protein: CASSLAFVSTGELFF
clone size: -
J gene: TRBJ2-2
D gene: -
V gene: TRBV7-8

CDR3 DNA: TGTGCCAGCAGCTCCCCCACAGGGCTTGACGGGACCCAGTACTTC
CDR3 protein: CASSSPTGLDGTQYF
clone size: once
J gene: TRBJ2-5
D gene: -
V gene: TRBV28

CDR3 DNA: TGTGCCAGCAGCTTAATAGCGGGAGAGAACTACGAGCAGTACTTC
CDR3 protein: CASSLIAGENYEQYF
clone size: -
J gene: TRBJ2-7
D gene: TRBD2
V gene: TRBV11-3

CDR3 DNA: TGTGCCAGCAGCTCGGGACAGTTGAGCTCCTATAATTCACCCCTCCACTTT
CDR3 protein: CASSSGQLSSYNSPLHF
clone size: -
J gene: TRBJ1-6
D gene: TRBD1
V gene: TRBV7-9

CDR3 DNA: TGTGCCAGCAGCCGGGGACTAGTTGACTACGAGCAGTACTTC
CDR3 protein: CASSRGLVDYEQYF
clone size: -
J gene: TRBJ2-7
D gene: TRBD2
V gene: TRBV11-2

CDR3 DNA: TGTGCCAGCAGCGCTCCGGGCACAGTATCCAACACTGAAGCTTTCTTT
CDR3 protein: CASSAPGTVSNTEAFF
clone size: -
J gene: TRBJ1-1
D gene: -
V gene: TRBV5-4

CDR3 DNA: TGTGCCAGCAGCGTCGTAACAGAGGGCAATGAGCAGTTCTTC
CDR3 protein: CASSVVTEGNEQFF
clone size: -
J gene: TRBJ2-1
D gene: -
V gene: TRBV9

CDR3 DNA: TGTGCCAGCAGCCGTGACAGCTACGAGCAGTACTTC
CDR3 protein: CASSRDSYEQYF
clone size: -
J gene: TRBJ2-7
D gene: -
V gene: TRBV5-5

CDR3 DNA: TGTGCCAGCAGTGAACGTGGAAGGGGCGCAGATGGCAAAAACATTCAGTACTTC
CDR3 protein: CASSERGRGADGKNIQYF
clone size: -
J gene: TRBJ2-4
D gene: -
V gene: TRBV2

CDR3 DNA: TGTGCCAGCAGCACCTCTTTAGATTCGGGCGAGCAGTACTTC
CDR3 protein: CASSTSLDSGEQYF
clone size: -
J gene: TRBJ2-7
D gene: -
V gene: TRBV5-4

CDR3 DNA: TGCGCCAGCAGCTTGGCCGCGGCGTCTAACTATGGCTACACCTTC
CDR3 protein: CASSLAAASNYGYTF
clone size: -
J gene: TRBJ1-2
D gene: -
V gene: TRBV5-1

CDR3 DNA: TGTGCCAGCAGCTTAGCGGCGGGGGCCATAGCGACCCAGTACTTC
CDR3 protein: CASSLAAGAIATQYF
clone size: -
J gene: TRBJ2-5
D gene: -
V gene: TRBV7-7

CDR3 DNA: TGTGCCAGCAGCCCCAACCCGTACAATGAGCAGTTCTTC
CDR3 protein: CASSPNPYNEQFF
clone size: -
J gene: TRBJ2-1
D gene: -
V gene: TRBV5-5

CDR3 DNA: TGCAGCGTTGAAACTCCGACCGGGAGGAGTGAGCAGTTCTTC
CDR3 protein: CSVETPTGRSEQFF
clone size: -
J gene: TRBJ2-1
D gene: TRBD2
V gene: TRBV29-1

CDR3 DNA: TGTGCCAGCAGCCCAGGGACTAGCGGGTACCAAGAGACCCAGTACTTC
CDR3 protein: CASSPGTSGYQETQYF
clone size: -
J gene: TRBJ2-5
D gene: TRBD2
V gene: TRBV5-8

CDR3 DNA: TGTGCCAGCAGCTTTCGACTAGCGGGAGCGATAGATACGCAGTATTTT
CDR3 protein: CASSFRLAGAIDTQYF
clone size: -
J gene: TRBJ2-3
D gene: TRBD2
V gene: TRBV7-9

CDR3 DNA: TGTGCCAGCAGTCCCGGGACAGGGAGATATACTGAAGCTTTCTTT
CDR3 protein: CASSPGTGRYTEAFF
clone size: once
J gene: TRBJ1-1
D gene: TRBD1
V gene: TRBV6-6

CDR3 DNA: TGCAGCGTTGATCGCGGGTCGAGCGCAGATACGCAGTATTTT
CDR3 protein: CSVDRGSSADTQYF
clone size: -
J gene: TRBJ2-3
D gene: -
V gene: TRBV29-1

CDR3 DNA: TGTGCCAGCGTACAGGGGACTCTCTCTGGAAACACCATATATTTT
CDR3 protein: CASVQGTLSGNTIYF
clone size: -
J gene: TRBJ1-3
D gene: TRBD1
V gene: TRBV28

CDR3 DNA: TGTGCCAGCAGTGGAGGACTCGGTCACGAGCAGTACTTC
CDR3 protein: CASSGGLGHEQYF
clone size: -
J gene: TRBJ2-7
D gene: -
V gene: TRBV2

CDR3 DNA: TGTGCCTCGGGAGCGGGGACTAGCGGGAACACAGATACGCAGTATTTT
CDR3 protein: CASGAGTSGNTDTQYF
clone size: once
J gene: TRBJ2-3
D gene: TRBD2
V gene: TRBV10-3

CDR3 DNA: TGTGCCAGCAGTGAAAACGGGTTCACTGAAAAACTGTTTTTT
CDR3 protein: CASSENGFTEKLFF
clone size: -
J gene: TRBJ1-4
D gene: -
V gene: TRBV6-1

CDR3 DNA: TGTGCCAGCAGCCGGGGACAGGTCACCGGGGAGCTGTTTTTT
CDR3 protein: CASSRGQVTGELFF
clone size: -
J gene: TRBJ2-2
D gene: TRBD1
V gene: TRBV5-6

CDR3 DNA: TGTGCCAGCCGCCAGAGCGGGAGGCAATACAATGAGCAGTTCTTC
CDR3 protein: CASRQSGRQYNEQFF
clone size: -
J gene: TRBJ2-1
D gene: TRBD2
V gene: TRBV7-9

CDR3 DNA: TGTGCCAGCAGATTACTAGCGGGCCGCGGTGAGCAGTTCTTC
CDR3 protein: CASRLLAGRGEQFF
clone size: -
J gene: TRBJ2-1
D gene: TRBD2
V gene: TRBV7-9

CDR3 DNA: TGTGCCAGCAAGGACAGGGGGATCGGGAATCAGCCCCAGCATTTT
CDR3 protein: CASKDRGIGNQPQHF
clone size: -
J gene: TRBJ1-5
D gene: TRBD1
V gene: TRBV2

CDR3 DNA: TGTGCCAGCAGCGCCCCGGGTCAAACCTACGAGCAGTACTTC
CDR3 protein: CASSAPGQTYEQYF
clone size: -
J gene: TRBJ2-7
D gene: -
V gene: TRBV27

CDR3 DNA: TGTGCCAGCTCACCGAACAGGGGGCCTAACACCGGGGAGCTGTTTTTT
CDR3 protein: CASSPNRGPNTGELFF
clone size: -
J gene: TRBJ2-2
D gene: TRBD1
V gene: TRBV18

CDR3 DNA: TGTGCCAGCACCCGGGACAGAAAAATTGGAGAGACCCAGTACTTC
CDR3 protein: CASTRDRKIGETQYF
clone size: -
J gene: TRBJ2-5
D gene: TRBD1
V gene: TRBV6-5

CDR3 DNA: TGTGCCAGCACAAAGTGGGGCGCGGGCAATGAGCAGTTCTTC
CDR3 protein: CASTKWGAGNEQFF
clone size: -
J gene: TRBJ2-1
D gene: -
V gene: TRBV27

CDR3 DNA: TGTGCCAGCAGCCCCCGGGACCCCAGCTCCTACAATGAGCAGTTCTTC
CDR3 protein: CASSPRDPSSYNEQFF
clone size: -
J gene: TRBJ2-1
D gene: -
V gene: TRBV7-3

CDR3 DNA: TGTGCCAGCAGTTTATCCAACACCGGGGAGCTGTTTTTT
CDR3 protein: CASSLSNTGELFF
clone size: once
J gene: TRBJ2-2
D gene: -
V gene: TRBV28

CDR3 DNA: TGTGCCAGCAGTTTAGGGGATCTTTACGAGCAGTACTTC
CDR3 protein: CASSLGDLYEQYF
clone size: -
J gene: TRBJ2-7
D gene: -
V gene: TRBV28

CDR3 DNA: TGTGCCAGCTCACCAATATACAAGGGTGAGCAGTTCTTC
CDR3 protein: CASSPIYKGEQFF
clone size: -
J gene: TRBJ2-1
D gene: -
V gene: TRBV18

CDR3 DNA: TGCGCCAGCAGTCAATCGAGGGCCGGGGTTGCCAAAAACATTCAGTACTTC
CDR3 protein: CASSQSRAGVAKNIQYF
clone size: -
J gene: TRBJ2-4
D gene: -
V gene: TRBV23-1

CDR3 DNA: TGCAGCGTGCAGGTCCGGCTTGAAGCTTTCTTT
CDR3 protein: CSVQVRLEAFF
clone size: few
J gene: TRBJ1-1
D gene: -
V gene: TRBV29-1

CDR3 DNA: TGTGCCTGCCATCCGGGACAGGGGTCAGCTAACTATGGCTACACCTTC
CDR3 protein: CACHPGQGSANYGYTF
clone size: -
J gene: TRBJ1-2
D gene: TRBD1
V gene: TRBV19

CDR3 DNA: TGTGCCAGCAGTTTTTCCGGCAGGGTTCAGCCCCAGCATTTT
CDR3 protein: CASSFSGRVQPQHF
clone size: -
J gene: TRBJ1-5
D gene: -
V gene: TRBV28

CDR3 DNA: TGTGCCAGCAGTTTTGGGGGGCTTTCCTACGAGCAGTACTTC
CDR3 protein: CASSFGGLSYEQYF
clone size: -
J gene: TRBJ2-7
D gene: -
V gene: TRBV6-5